What follows is one T cell receptor (beta chain) and its context. What it binds is not known. Study-level points and caveats: Tumor-infiltrating Treg TCR alpha and beta sequences overlapped most with tumor naive CD4+ T cells, then blood naive. The TCR gene usage of tumor memory CD4+ T cells clustered together with blood and lymph node memory CD4+ cells and with lymph node naive CD4+ cells. Larger-cohort validation covered only one TCR beta V-J rearrangement.

Cells sorted as Tregs were CD4+, CD25+ and CD127-/low. The CDR3 has 14 residues. CDR1 MNHEY and CDR2 SMNVEV come from the germline V gene (reference sequence). Between the trimmed V and J ends, which lost 3 bases and 5 bases, there was a span of 11 bases. After constant-region reverse-primer amplification, full-length variable regions underwent semi-nested PCR with Nested Universal Primer A. TCRdb redid the calling of the 5' RACE reads with MiXCR, one entry per CDR3 protein. The data show around 34,000 distinct CDR3 sequences, about a quarter seen once. This TCR came from a female donor with breast cancer. Sample: tumor-infiltrating Tregs sorted from the breast tumor. The chain employs TRBV27 and TRBJ2-1; D perhaps matches TRBD2 (5 bases). This CDR3 reads CASSLGDGDNEQFF. The CDR3 bases are TGTGCCAGCAGTTTGGGAGACGGTGACAATGAGCAGTTCTTC.